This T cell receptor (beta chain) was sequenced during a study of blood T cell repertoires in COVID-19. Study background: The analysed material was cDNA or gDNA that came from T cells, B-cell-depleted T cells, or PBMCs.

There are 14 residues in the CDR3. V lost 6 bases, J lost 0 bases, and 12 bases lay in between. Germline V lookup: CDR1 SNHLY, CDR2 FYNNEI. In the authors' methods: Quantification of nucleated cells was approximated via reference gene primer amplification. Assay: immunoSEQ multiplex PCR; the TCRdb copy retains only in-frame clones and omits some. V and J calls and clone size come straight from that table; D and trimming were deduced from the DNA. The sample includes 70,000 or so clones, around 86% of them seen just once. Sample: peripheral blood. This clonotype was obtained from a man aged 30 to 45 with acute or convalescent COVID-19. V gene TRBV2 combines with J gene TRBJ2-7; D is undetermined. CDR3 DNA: TGTGCCAGCAGCCTCCCTCGCGGCTCCTACGAGCAGTACTTC. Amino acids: CASSLPRGSYEQYF.